This T cell receptor (beta chain) came from a study of immune heterogeneity within non-small cell lung tumors. Across the study: Histology included several squamous cell carcinomas, under twelve non-squamous carcinomas and 1 unspecified tumor. Regarding the study as a whole: While identical dominant CDR3 beta clonotypes recurred across tumor sites within a patient, high-frequency clones unique to individual sites also appeared.

The germline V gene encodes CDR1 SGHNT and CDR2 YENEEA. The CDR3 runs to 16 residues. Trimming cost V 4 bases and J 1 base, with 16 bases left between them. Bulk tumor genomic DNA was the template, and each sample received about 600 ng. During surgery, each primary tumor gave multiple biopsies spaced as far apart as possible. Curative surgical treatment was performed in patients who had newly diagnosed, untreated non-small cell lung cancer. Worth noting for this clonotype: What it binds is not known.

Multiplex PCR amplified the TCR beta CDR3 region. Its first round ran for 10 cycles with 32 V and 13 J primers. TCRdb re-derived calls from the multiplex PCR reads in MiXCR, one entry per CDR3 protein. The data show approximately 20,000 distinct CDR3 sequences, 25% to 35% seen once. The V and J genes are TRBV11-3 and TRBJ2-5; D uncertain. This receptor was identified in a man aged 35-49 years with non-small cell lung cancer. The sequencing sample was made of lung tumor tissue. As DNA, the CDR3 is TGTGCCAGCAGCTACGCCTTGACGGCTACCCAAGAGACCCAGTACTTC. Its protein product is CASSYALTATQETQYF. Together with reference TRBV11-3 and TRBJ2-5, the CDR3 gives the full variable domain: EAGVVQSPRYKIIEKKQPVAFWCNPISGHNTLYWYLQNLGQGPELLIRYENEEAVDDSQLPKDRFSAERLKGVDSTLKIQPAELGDSAVYLCASSYALTATQETQYFGPGTRLLVL.